The 27 T cell receptor beta chains presented below share a single source sample, sequenced in a study of blood T cell repertoires in COVID-19 (dated by TCRdb to the early 2020s). The receptor library was made with the immunoSEQ multiplex PCR assay. This is the immuneACCESS table as TCRdb keeps it, with only in-frame sequences that have V and J called. A part of the clones is gone; compared with another copy, unresolved V genes explain less than half, and the rest is unexplained. In this sample the table shows about 160,000 clones, about nine tenths of which occur a single time. The ten most abundant clones make up approximately 2.4% of the sample. The specimen was peripheral blood. The receptors shown here come from a man aged 18 to 35 with acute or convalescent COVID-19.

This clone was observed a handful of times. The J gene is TRBJ2-5, the V gene TRBV5-1, with 7 bases lining up with TRBD1. The CDR3 is 14 amino acids. V dropped 4 bases and J dropped 2; count of bases not matched to a gene: 5. Germline V gives CDR1 SGHRS, CDR2 YFSETQ. The CDR3 sequence is CASSRWTGQETQYF. In DNA form, the CDR3 reads TGCGCCAGCAGCCGATGGACAGGACAAGAGACCCAGTACTTC.

The rearrangement uses TRBV29-1 and TRBJ2-7; D unclear. The CDR3 length is 12 residues. CDR1 and CDR2 (germline): SQVTM, ANQGSEA. V was shortened by 4 bases and J by 5 bases, with 12 bases between the two germline ends. Here the CDR3 reads CSVGSRPHEQYF. CDR3 bases: TGCAGCGTTGGATCCAGGCCCCACGAGCAGTACTTC.

This clone is a singleton in its sample. This chain uses TRBV27 with TRBJ1-2, with D possibly being TRBD1 (6 bases). Looked up from germline, CDR1 is MNHEY and CDR2 is SMNVEV (reference sequence). The CDR3 contains 14 residues. V lost 6 bases and J 8 bases, leaving 19 bases between the germline ends. The CDR3 DNA follows: TGTGCCAGCAGCCCCGGTGACAGGACCCGGGGCTACACCTTC. This encodes CASSPGDRTRGYTF.

The chain recombines TRBV30 with TRBJ2-6, with D uncertain. The CDR3 sequence is 14 residues long. Germline V gene lookup returns CDR1 GTSNPN and CDR2 SVGIG (reference sequence). V lost 1 base and J lost 2, with 6 bases in between. The CDR3 sequence: CAWSGAAGANVLTF. In DNA form, the CDR3 reads TGTGCCTGGAGTGGGGCCGCTGGGGCCAACGTCCTGACTTTC.

V is TRBV29-1 and J is TRBJ1-1; no definite D call. Per the germline V gene, CDR1 is SQVTM and CDR2 is ANQGSEA. V was shortened by 5 bases and J by 6 bases, with 10 bases between the two germline ends. The CDR3 contains 11 residues. Here the CDR3 reads CSVLKAPEAFF. CDR3 DNA sequence: TGCAGCGTTCTGAAAGCTCCTGAAGCTTTCTTT.

The V gene is TRBV14, the J gene TRBJ2-7; D not certain. V lost 1 base and J 3 bases, leaving 7 bases between the germline ends. The CDR3 is made up of 13 amino acids. Germline CDR1 SGHDN, CDR2 FVKESK. As DNA, the CDR3 is TGTGCCAGCAGCCAAGGCAGGTTCTACGAGCAGTACTTC. It translates to CASSQGRFYEQYF.

The V call is TRBV24-1, the J call TRBJ2-3; no definite D call. V lost 3 bases to trimming and J lost 2 bases, with 5 bases between them. Germline CDR1 is KGHDR and CDR2 is SFDVKD. This CDR3 has 13 residues. The CDR3 spells CATSDLSTDTQYF. CDR3 nucleotide sequence: TGTGCCACCAGTGATCTTTCCACAGATACGCAGTATTTT.

The chain recombines TRBV29-1 with TRBJ2-1; maybe TRBD2 (6 bases). Trimming took off 2 bases at V and 0 bases at J, with 14 bases between the two ends. This CDR3 has 16 residues. Germline V gene data show CDR1 as SQVTM and CDR2 as ANQGSEA. The CDR3 reads CSVEILAPSSYNEQFF. Here the CDR3 DNA reads TGCAGCGTTGAAATCCTAGCGCCGAGCTCCTACAATGAGCAGTTCTTC.

This chain uses TRBV19 with TRBJ2-5; TRBD1 matches at 10 bases. V trimming: 6 bases; J trimming: 3 bases; junction bases outside the gene matches: 7. CDR3 size: 15 residues. CDR1 is LNHDA, CDR2 SQIVND, per germline (reference sequence). CDR3: CASSLWTGGEETQYF. DNA for the CDR3: TGTGCCAGTAGCCTCTGGACAGGGGGTGAAGAGACCCAGTACTTC.

This clone has just one count. This chain joins TRBV7-6 and TRBJ1-4; D unclear. From germline, CDR1 is SGHVS and CDR2 FNYEAQ. The CDR3 length is 11 residues. V was trimmed by 5 bases and J by 8 bases, leaving 6 bases between them. The CDR3 protein is CASSRSEKLFF. Written as DNA, the CDR3 is TGTGCCAGCAGCCGGTCAGAAAAACTGTTTTTT.

The sample holds one count of this clone. In DNA, the CDR3 is TGTGCTAGTGGCTTTGAAACTCATCAGCCCCAGCATTTT. Residues: CASGFETHQPQHF. This chain uses TRBV12-5 with TRBJ1-5, with D hard to call. V dropped 6 bases and J dropped 5 bases, with 11 bases sitting between them. The CDR3 contains 13 residues. The germline V gene has CDR1 LGHNT and CDR2 FRNRAP.

This chain joins TRBV2 and TRBJ2-1, with D perhaps matching TRBD1 (6 bases). This CDR3 is built from 13 residues. Germline V CDR1 and CDR2: SNHLY, FYNNEI. Trimming removed 2 bases from V and 9 bases from J, with 11 bases in between. The CDR3 spells CASSEIVGGEQFF. In nucleotides, the CDR3 is TGTGCCAGCAGTGAAATCGTAGGGGGTGAGCAGTTCTTC.

The chain couples TRBV27 to TRBJ1-2; 7 bases are shared with TRBD1. In germline, CDR1 is MNHEY, CDR2 SMNVEV (reference sequence). The length of the CDR3 is 16 residues. The trim removed 3 bases at V and 6 bases at J, leaving 13 bases unmatched. CDR3 in amino acids: CASSFLMQGELDGYTF. The CDR3 nucleotides are TGTGCCAGCAGTTTCCTGATGCAGGGGGAATTAGATGGCTACACCTTC.

This clone is a singleton in its sample. The rearrangement uses TRBV29-1 and TRBJ1-1, with 9 bases lining up with TRBD1. There are 13 residues in the CDR3. Germline V gene data show CDR1 as SQVTM and CDR2 as ANQGSEA. V was clipped by 0 bases and J by 11 bases; unmatched bases: 7. CDR3 residues: CSVEDHGTGQAFF. The CDR3 region has the DNA TGCAGCGTTGAAGATCACGGGACAGGGCAGGCTTTCTTT.

The chain recombines TRBV7-9 with TRBJ2-7; 7 bases are a match to TRBD1. Germline lookup yields CDR1 SEHNR and CDR2 FQNEAQ (reference sequence). V dropped 5 bases and J dropped 4; count of bases not matched to a gene: 8. CDR3 length: 14 residues. The CDR3 here is CASSPSGQLYEQYF. CDR3 bases: TGTGCCAGCAGCCCATCGGGACAGTTATACGAGCAGTACTTC.

The V and J genes are TRBV5-1 and TRBJ1-1, with TRBD1 matching 11 bases. Unmatched junction bases numbered 3, after V lost 4 bases and J lost 1 base. This CDR3 comprises 15 residues. CDR1 and CDR2 (germline): SGHRS, YFSETQ. CDR3 amino acids: CASSIGQGANTEAFF. The DNA for the CDR3 is TGCGCCAGCAGCATTGGACAGGGGGCGAACACTGAAGCTTTCTTT.

This chain uses TRBV28 with TRBJ1-4; 9 nucleotides agree with TRBD1. J was trimmed by 2 bases and V by 5 bases; bases with no gene match: 3. This CDR3 is 15 amino acids long. Germline loops: CDR1 MDHEN, CDR2 SYDVKM. The CDR3 bases are TGTGCCAGCAGTGAAGGGACAGGGACTAATGAAAAACTGTTTTTT. This encodes CASSEGTGTNEKLFF.

This clone has more than one count but fewer than ten. The rearrangement uses TRBV7-2 and TRBJ2-5; no reliable D call. This CDR3 region has 13 residues. Germline V gene lookup returns CDR1 SGHTA and CDR2 FQGNSA. V lost 2 bases and J lost 2, with 6 bases in between. The CDR3 nucleotides are TGTGCCAGCAGCTTATTCCAACAAGAGACCCAGTACTTC. Protein: CASSLFQQETQYF. Using reference TRBV7-2 and TRBJ2-5 for the parts outside the CDR3, the full variable domain is GAGVSQSPSNKVTEKGKDVELRCDPISGHTALYWYRQSLGQGLEFLIYFQGNSAPDKSGLPSDRFSAERTGGSVSTLTIQRTQQEDSAVYLCASSLFQQETQYFGPGTRLLVL.

The chain has TRBV28 and TRBJ1-1; perhaps TRBD1 as D (5 bases). Germline CDR1 is MDHEN and CDR2 is SYDVKM. The CDR3 has 18 residues. V lost 4 bases and J lost 1, with 22 bases in between. The CDR3 DNA reads as TGTGCCAGCAGTTCCTATACAGGCAGCTATACAAAGAACACTGAAGCTTTCTTT. The encoded protein is CASSSYTGSYTKNTEAFF.

This chain joins TRBV5-1 and TRBJ1-2, with a possible D match to TRBD1 (6 bases). The V end was cut by 0 bases, the J end by 4 bases, with 13 bases between. The CDR3 sequence is 15 residues long. CDR1 is SGHRS and CDR2 is YFSETQ in the germline V gene. The CDR3 reads CASSLDFGQTYGYTF. CDR3 DNA: TGCGCCAGCAGCTTGGACTTCGGACAGACCTATGGCTACACCTTC.

The rearrangement links TRBV30 to TRBJ1-6; no firm D call. V was cut by 8 bases and J by 7 bases, with 12 bases left in between. In germline, CDR1 is GTSNPN, CDR2 SVGIG (reference sequence). The CDR3 contains 12 residues. The DNA of the CDR3 is TGTGCCATCGAGGTTGCCAATTCACCCCTCCACTTT. It codes for CAIEVANSPLHF.

The chain couples TRBV29-1 to TRBJ1-2, with D possibly being TRBD1 (6 bases). V was cut by 5 bases and J by 2 bases, with 15 bases left in between. The CDR3 consists of 14 residues. Germline V CDR1 and CDR2: SQVTM, ANQGSEA. The CDR3 loop reads CSVFSGGLNYGYTF. The CDR3 coding sequence is TGCAGCGTTTTTTCCGGGGGGCTCAACTATGGCTACACCTTC.

This sequence joins TRBV9 and TRBJ2-7; 11 nucleotides line up with TRBD2. This CDR3 region has 18 residues. The germline V gene has CDR1 SGDLS and CDR2 YYNGEE. V dropped 4 bases and J dropped 0; count of bases not matched to a gene: 12. The CDR3 DNA follows: TGTGCCAGCAGCTCAGTGGGGTTAGCGGGGGGGCCCTCCTACGAGCAGTACTTC. It encodes CASSSVGLAGGPSYEQYF.

This clone was observed a few times. This rearrangement joins TRBV21-1 to TRBJ1-1; the table's D call, TRBD1, has no DNA check behind it. TRBV21-1 is noted as a pseudogene. The CDR3 extends over 18 amino acids. The CDR3 bases are TGTGCCAGCAGCCCCCGGGACAGCCGGACATTTGTGATTACTGAAGCTTTCTTT. This translates into CASSPRDSRTFVITEAFF.

This clone was seen a single time. This chain connects TRBV5-1 to TRBJ2-3, with D unclear. The CDR3 is 14 amino acids. CDR1 SGHRS and CDR2 YFSETQ come from the germline V gene. V lost 0 bases to trimming and J lost 0 bases, with 5 bases between them. The CDR3 DNA reads TGCGCCAGCAGCTTGGACTATAGCACAGATACGCAGTATTTT. It codes for CASSLDYSTDTQYF.

The rearrangement joins TRBV9 to TRBJ1-5, with no clear D. In germline, CDR1 is SGDLS, CDR2 YYNGEE. Trimming stripped 0 bases from V and 1 base from J, with 5 bases between. The CDR3 has 14 residues. The CDR3 is CASSVEQSNQPQHF. The CDR3 nucleotides read TGTGCCAGCAGCGTAGAACAGAGCAATCAGCCCCAGCATTTT.

The chain combines TRBV3-1 (or the pseudogene TRBV3-2) with TRBJ1-1; D unresolved. V was clipped by 4 bases and J by 2 bases, with 11 bases between them. This CDR3 comprises 14 residues. From germline, CDR1 is LGHDT and CDR2 YNNKEL (reference sequence). CDR3 DNA: TGTGCCAGCAGCCCCCTACGGTCAAACACTGAAGCTTTCTTT. Protein sequence: CASSPLRSNTEAFF.